What follows are 9 T cell receptor beta chains derived from one specimen sequenced in a study of identical twins. Using its own MiXCR run on the 5' RACE reads, TCRdb lists one record per CDR3 protein. The sample has 230,000 or so distinct CDR3 sequences, about 9% seen once. This same sample was also part of a study on yellow fever vaccine responses in identical twins.

Sequencing was carried out using CD8+ T cells sorted from blood. The receptors were sampled from a woman aged 18 to 35 in good health.

There are many counts of this clonotype. The chain has TRBV4-3 and TRBJ2-7; 10 nucleotides align to TRBD1. The CDR3 length is 15 residues. Losses at the gene ends were 3 bases for V and 3 bases for J; bases not matched to a gene: 5. Germline values: CDR1 LGHNA, CDR2 YSLEER. The CDR3 sequence: CASSQGTGESYEQYF. The CDR3 nucleotides are TGCGCCAGCAGCCAGGGGACAGGGGAAAGCTACGAGCAGTACTTC.

A remark on this clonotype: This sequence may be a read error, since a much larger clone differs from it by one base. CDR3 sequence (DNA): TGCGCCAGCAGCCTCACAGACTCAGTCTACCATGAGCAGTTCTTC. It specifies CASSLTDSVYHEQFF. The chain couples TRBV4-3 to TRBJ2-1; D uncertain. The CDR3 spans 15 residues. Germline values: CDR1 LGHNA, CDR2 YSLEER.

In this sample, this clonotype turned up a few times. The rearrangement uses TRBV7-6 and TRBJ2-5; 9 bases are a match to TRBD2. Unmatched junction bases numbered 3, after V lost 0 bases and J lost 4 bases. This CDR3 spans 15 amino acids. The germline gives CDR1 SGHVS, CDR2 FNYEAQ. The CDR3: CASSLASGGGETQYF. The CDR3 nucleotides read TGTGCCAGCAGCTTAGCTAGCGGGGGTGGAGAGACCCAGTACTTC. The whole variable domain, remainder taken from reference TRBV7-6 and TRBJ2-5, is GAGVSQSPRYKVTKRGQDVALRCDPISGHVSLYWYRQALGQGPEFLTYFNYEAQQDKSGLPNDRFSAERPEGSISTLTIQRTEQRDSAMYRCASSLASGGGETQYFGPGTRLLVL.

This clonotype was counted ten times or more. V usage is TRBV12-3 or TRBV12-4 and J usage is TRBJ1-1; D perhaps matches TRBD1 (6 bases). The germline V and J ends were trimmed by 3 bases and 1 base, with 6 bases remaining between them. The CDR3 is 13 residues long. CDR3 DNA sequence: TGTGCCAGCAGTTTCAGGGGGAACACTGAAGCTTTCTTT. Residues: CASSFRGNTEAFF.

This rearrangement joins TRBV6-4 to TRBJ2-2; the match to TRBD2 covers 8 bases. The CDR3 has 15 amino acids. V was pared by 5 bases and J by 3 bases, with 5 bases of the junction left unmatched. CDR1 is MRHNA, CDR2 SNTAGT, per germline. In DNA, the CDR3 is TGTGCCAGCAGTCGAGCGGGGGCCGACACCGGGGAGCTGTTTTTT. It codes for CASSRAGADTGELFF.

The sample holds a few counts of this clonotype. The chain links TRBV4-3 to TRBJ2-1; no reliable D call. Trimming removed 0 bases at V and 0 bases at J, with 12 bases between. The germline CDR1 and CDR2 sequences are LGHNA and YSLEER. The CDR3 is 17 residues long. CDR3 residues: CASSQDRQRSSYNEQFF. In DNA form, the CDR3 reads TGCGCCAGCAGCCAAGATCGCCAGCGTAGCTCCTACAATGAGCAGTTCTTC.

This sequence joins TRBV27 and TRBJ2-1; tentatively, D is TRBD2 (5 bases). There are 14 residues in the CDR3. Deletions cut 10 bases from V and 3 bases from J, with 16 bases between. Germline assignment: CDR1 MNHEY and CDR2 SMNVEV (reference sequence). The CDR3 coding sequence is TGTGCCACCCAAGGACTCGGAAGCTACAATGAGCAGTTCTTC. Its protein is CATQGLGSYNEQFF.

This clonotype showed up many times. V usage is TRBV29-1 and J usage is TRBJ2-7; tentative D call: TRBD1 (6 bases). The CDR3 length is 14 residues. V lost 4 bases and J lost 0, with 13 bases in between. Germline V gene data show CDR1 as SQVTM and CDR2 as ANQGSEA. The CDR3 loop is CSVVKTGRSYEQYF. The CDR3 DNA reads as TGCAGCGTTGTGAAGACAGGCCGCTCCTACGAGCAGTACTTC.

This clonotype was counted ten times or more. The DNA for the CDR3 is TGTGCCAGCAGTTTGGCTAGCGGGACCGCCAATGAGCAGTTCTTC. Translated, it gives CASSLASGTANEQFF. The genes are TRBV27 and TRBJ2-1; 9 bases line up with TRBD2. Germline V CDR1 and CDR2: MNHEY, SMNVEV (reference sequence). The CDR3 runs 15 residues. V dropped 3 bases and J dropped 6; count of bases not matched to a gene: 6.